This is a list of T cell receptor beta chains from one sample in a study of Graves' ophthalmopathy and Graves' hyperthyroidism. One entry per CDR3 protein results from TCRdb running MiXCR on the multiplex PCR reads. The sample yields 200,000 to 250,000 distinct CDR3 sequences, around 30% seen once. The specimen was peripheral blood. The receptors were sampled from a man over 45 with Graves' ophthalmopathy. CDR3s include the opening cysteine and the closing phenylalanine or tryptophan. The D gene is left open where the match is weak. Part of the rows lack a size; the others show once, few, many or a class for expanded clones.

d_call	v_call	j_call	clone_size	cdr3_nt	cdr3_aa
NA	TRBV28	TRBJ2-2	many	TGTGCCAGCAACCCCGGGGCAAATACCGGGGAGCTGTTTTTT	CASNPGANTGELFF
NA	TRBV7-8	TRBJ1-1	NA	TGTGCCAGCAGCTTAGCCCCTTCGGGACGGATGAACACTGAAGCTTTCTTT	CASSLAPSGRMNTEAFF
NA	TRBV7-9	TRBJ2-5	many	TGTGCCAGCAGCCCAGGACTCCAAAGAGGGGAGACCCAGTACTTC	CASSPGLQRGETQYF
NA	TRBV20-1	TRBJ2-5	NA	TGCAGTGCTAAGACTAGTACGGAGACCCAGTACTTC	CSAKTSTETQYF
TRBD2	TRBV24-1	TRBJ2-7	many	TGTGCCACCAGTGACATCCCTAAGACGGGACTAGCGGGAGTATCCGAGCAGTACTTC	CATSDIPKTGLAGVSEQYF
TRBD2	TRBV11-2	TRBJ2-3	many	TGTGCCAGCACCCTTACCGAACTAGCGGGGAACACAGATACGCAGTATTTT	CASTLTELAGNTDTQYF
TRBD1	TRBV20-1	TRBJ2-7	once	TGCAGTGCTACGGACAGGGCATCCTCCTACGAGCAGTACTTC	CSATDRASSYEQYF
NA	TRBV5-1	TRBJ2-2	NA	TGCGCCAGCAGCTTGGTGGCCGAGAGTACTACCGGGGAGCTGTTTTTT	CASSLVAESTTGELFF
NA	TRBV2	TRBJ2-7	NA	TGTGCCAGCAGTTACTCACCCCGGGACTCCGAGCAGTACTTC	CASSYSPRDSEQYF
NA	TRBV12-3/TRBV12-4	TRBJ1-5	many	TGTGCCAGCAGTTTTGAGGGCATGGGCAATCAGCCCCAGCATTTT	CASSFEGMGNQPQHF
NA	TRBV6-2/TRBV6-3	TRBJ1-1	few	TGTGCCAGCAGTTACTCGAGTCAGGGAGGCACTGAAGCTTTCTTT	CASSYSSQGGTEAFF
TRBD1	TRBV19	TRBJ1-2	NA	TGTGCCAGTAGTATAACCGGGACAGAGGACTATGGCTACACCTTC	CASSITGTEDYGYTF
NA	TRBV19	TRBJ2-4	many	TGTGCCAGTAGTATGGTGAGCAGGGTGGGCAACATTCAGTACTTC	CASSMVSRVGNIQYF
NA	TRBV6-5	TRBJ1-2	NA	TGTGCCAGCAGTTTCGCGGCTAACTATGGCTACACCTTC	CASSFAANYGYTF
NA	TRBV20-1	TRBJ2-7	many	TGCAGTGCTCGAAGGAGGGTCTCCTACGAGCAGTACTTC	CSARRRVSYEQYF
TRBD2	TRBV10-3	TRBJ2-3	many	TGTGCCATCAGTGAGGGCGGGAGTGTGGATACGCAGTATTTT	CAISEGGSVDTQYF
TRBD2	TRBV7-8	TRBJ2-7	NA	TGTGCCAGCAGCAAACTCGGGGGGAAGCACGAGCAGTACTTC	CASSKLGGKHEQYF
TRBD1	TRBV29-1	TRBJ2-7	many	TGCAGCGTGGTCCACAGGGGGCGGGCCTACGAGCAGTACTTC	CSVVHRGRAYEQYF
TRBD1	TRBV6-5	TRBJ1-2	many	TGTGCCAGCAGTTACAACGACAGGGTAGGGGGTGGCTACACCTTC	CASSYNDRVGGGYTF
NA	TRBV6-5	TRBJ2-6	many	TGTGCCAGCAATTCGAGGGTTGGGGCCAACGTCCTGACTTTC	CASNSRVGANVLTF
NA	TRBV30	TRBJ2-5	NA	TGTGCCTGGAGGGGGGGCCTTTGGGAGACCCAGTACTTC	CAWRGGLWETQYF
NA	TRBV20-1	TRBJ2-7	many	TGCAGTGCCTGTGAGGGACCGTACTACGAGCAGTACTTC	CSACEGPYYEQYF
TRBD1	TRBV27	TRBJ1-2	many	TGTGCCAGCAGTTCGGGACAGGGGGCCTATCGTTATGGCTACACCTTC	CASSSGQGAYRYGYTF
NA	TRBV4-2	TRBJ1-2	many	TGTGCCAGCAGCCGGCCCCGGGAGCTGGAGCGCTACACCTTC	CASSRPRELERYTF
NA	TRBV6-4	TRBJ2-3	many	TGTGCCAGCGGTCTGGGTTCAGATACGCAGTATTTT	CASGLGSDTQYF
NA	TRBV6-2/TRBV6-3	TRBJ2-5	few	TGTGCCAGCAGCCCACGACGGAGCGGGGAGACCCAGTACTTC	CASSPRRSGETQYF
TRBD1	TRBV28	TRBJ1-1	NA	TGTGCCATCGAGGGTCAGGGGGCAGGTGAAGCTTTCTTT	CAIEGQGAGEAFF
NA	TRBV12-5	TRBJ1-5	many	TGTGCTAGTGGACCCACCGGTGGGGGTCTAATTAGCAATCAGCCCCAGCATTTT	CASGPTGGGLISNQPQHF
NA	TRBV28	TRBJ2-7	many	TGTGCCAGCAGCCCAGACATCTACGAGCAGTACTTC	CASSPDIYEQYF
TRBD1	TRBV6-5	TRBJ2-2	many	TGTGCCAGCAGTTATTCCGGGACAGGGGGGGGCACCGGGGAGCTGTTTTTT	CASSYSGTGGGTGELFF
NA	TRBV7-2	TRBJ1-1	NA	TGTGCCAGCAGCTTATTTCTGCCGCGGACTGAAGCTTTCTTT	CASSLFLPRTEAFF
TRBD2	TRBV6-6	TRBJ2-5	many	TGTGCCAGCAGCAGAGCGGGAGGGGGGGAGACCCAGTACTTC	CASSRAGGGETQYF
NA	TRBV27	TRBJ2-2	many	TGTGCCAGCAGCCCCCGACAGAACACCGGGGAGCTGTTTTTT	CASSPRQNTGELFF
TRBD1	TRBV5-1	TRBJ2-6	many	TGCGCCAGCAGCAAGCAGGGGGCTGGGGCCAACGTCCTGACTTTC	CASSKQGAGANVLTF
TRBD2	TRBV7-4	TRBJ2-7	many	TGTGCCAGCAGCTTAGGTTCTCGGACTAGCGGGAGTTACGAGCAGTACTTC	CASSLGSRTSGSYEQYF
NA	TRBV28	TRBJ1-2	NA	TGTGCCAGCACCTCGTACCGAGACTATGGCTACACCTTC	CASTSYRDYGYTF
TRBD1	TRBV5-5	TRBJ2-7	many	TGTGCCAGCAGCTACCTGTCCGGACAGGGAATAGACGAGCAGTACTTC	CASSYLSGQGIDEQYF
TRBD1	TRBV11-2	TRBJ2-7	many	TGTGCCAGCAGCGCCGGACAGGGGATCTCCTACGAGCAGTACTTC	CASSAGQGISYEQYF
NA	TRBV4-3	TRBJ2-2	many	TGCGCCAGCAGCCAAGACTTCAGGGCTCAGTCTAGCGGGGAGCTGTTTTTT	CASSQDFRAQSSGELFF
NA	TRBV6-5	TRBJ2-7	many	TGTGCCAGCACTCGGGACGGGTCCTACGAGCAGTACTTC	CASTRDGSYEQYF
NA	TRBV11-3	TRBJ1-5	many	TGTGCCAGCAGCTTCAGTCTTGCGGAGCCCCAGCATTTT	CASSFSLAEPQHF
NA	TRBV6-1	TRBJ2-7	many	TGTGCCAGCAGTGAAATGGGGGTGCCCTCCGAGCAGTACTTC	CASSEMGVPSEQYF
NA	TRBV5-1	TRBJ2-5	many	TGCGCCAGCAGCTTGCCCGGAACCCAGTACTTC	CASSLPGTQYF
NA	TRBV7-3	TRBJ1-1	NA	TGTGCCAGCAGCTTCGTGGGCGTTGACACTGAAGCTTTCTTT	CASSFVGVDTEAFF
TRBD1	TRBV12-3/TRBV12-4	TRBJ1-2	NA	TGTGCCAGCAGAGAGAGGACAGGGGGCAACTATGGCTACACCTTC	CASRERTGGNYGYTF
TRBD2	TRBV28	TRBJ2-5	many	TGTGCCAGCTCTGGGGGAAGGCTAGCGGGAGTGAAGACCCAGTACTTC	CASSGGRLAGVKTQYF
TRBD2	TRBV6-1	TRBJ2-7	NA	TGTGCCAGCAGCCGAACTAGCGGGAGTTCCGACGAGCAGTACTTC	CASSRTSGSSDEQYF
NA	TRBV2	TRBJ2-7	many	TGTGCCAGCAGTGAAGCGTGGGAGACAGGCCAGTACGAGCAGTACTTC	CASSEAWETGQYEQYF
NA	TRBV12-3/TRBV12-4	TRBJ1-5	NA	TGTGCCAGCAGCTCCGGGGAAGGGATCGGGCCCCAGCATTTT	CASSSGEGIGPQHF
TRBD2	TRBV2	TRBJ2-7	NA	TGTGCCAGCATGGGGACTAGCGGGAGTAACGAGCAGTACTTC	CASMGTSGSNEQYF
TRBD1	TRBV6-5	TRBJ2-7	NA	TGTGCCAGCAGTTACATCGGACAGGTGCGCGAGCAGTACTTC	CASSYIGQVREQYF
NA	TRBV19	TRBJ2-5	NA	TGTGCCAGTAGTATAGGCCCGGGTTCGGGCGAGACCCAGTACTTC	CASSIGPGSGETQYF
TRBD1	TRBV6-5	TRBJ2-7	many	TGTGCCATCGGACAGGGAGTATCTTACGAGCAGTACTTC	CAIGQGVSYEQYF